Below are 17 T cell receptor beta chains sequenced from a single sample in a study of molecular identifiers for immune sequencing clone quantification. MiXCR, run by TCRdb on the PCR reads, gives a single entry per CDR3 protein. The sample has just under 650,000 distinct CDR3 sequences, less than 20% seen once. Sample: naive CD8+ T cells from blood, with Jurkat cell RNA spiked in. Regarding subset: FACS-sorted CD8+CD4-CCR7+CD45RA+ naive T cells. All receptors come from a human donor in good health. Some libraries in this study had Jurkat cell RNA spiked in.

This clonotype occurred many times. The gene calls are TRBV9 and TRBJ2-3; D call uncertain. The CDR3 length is 12 residues. V lost 8 bases to trimming and J lost 4 bases, with 11 bases between them. Germline lookup yields CDR1 SGDLS and CDR2 YYNGEE. The CDR3 bases are TGTGCCAGTAGTGTCGGTTCAGATACGCAGTATTTT. It encodes CASSVGSDTQYF. Filled out from reference TRBV9 and TRBJ2-3, the complete variable domain reads DSGVTQTPKHLITATGQRVTLRCSPRSGDLSVYWYQQSLDQGLQFLIQYYNGEERAKGNILERFSAQQFPDLHSELNLSSLELGDSALYFCASSVGSDTQYFGPGTRLTVL.

In this sample, this clonotype turned up many times. V is TRBV4-3 and J is TRBJ2-4; weak D call: TRBD1 (5 bases). V was shortened by 2 bases and J by 8 bases, with 19 bases between the two germline ends. Germline V gene data show CDR1 as LGHNA and CDR2 as YSLEER. The CDR3 totals 16 residues. The CDR3 region is CASSQRDSPFRDIQYF. CDR3 nucleotide sequence: TGCGCCAGCAGCCAACGAGACAGCCCCTTTAGGGACATTCAGTACTTC.

This clonotype was counted between two and nine times. The chain links TRBV6-2 or TRBV6-3 to TRBJ2-1, with TRBD1 matching 7 bases. Germline-derived CDR1 and CDR2 are MNHEY and SVGEGT. Trimming cost V 4 bases and J 7 bases; bases outside gene matches: 4. The CDR3 spans 13 residues. The CDR3 spells CASSLTGLNEQFF. The CDR3 coding sequence is TGTGCCAGCAGTTTGACAGGGTTGAATGAGCAGTTCTTC.

Comments on this clonotype: One base away lies a much larger clone, so this may be a sequencing read error. J is TRBJ2-7 and V is TRBV4-1; 9 bases align to TRBD2. This CDR3 spans 17 amino acids. The germline V gene has CDR1 MGHRA and CDR2 YSYEKL. Here the CDR3 DNA reads TGCGCCAGCAGCCAAGATCTCAGGCGGGGGGGCCGGGAGGAGCCGTACTTC. It yields the protein CASSQDLRRGGREEPYF.

This clonotype turned up a few times. This CDR3 is CASSSWTGKDEKLFF. In DNA form, the CDR3 reads TGTGCCAGCAGTTCCTGGACAGGGAAGGATGAAAAACTGTTTTTT. The chain employs TRBV12-3 or TRBV12-4 and TRBJ1-4; 8 bases fit TRBD1. The CDR3 consists of 15 residues. Germline trimming cut 4 bases from V and 6 bases from J; bases unmatched to any gene: 7.

Ten or more counts support this clonotype. The chain joins TRBV12-3 or TRBV12-4 to TRBJ2-1; 13 bases match TRBD2. This CDR3 is 20 amino acids long. Losses at the gene ends were 2 bases for V and 2 bases for J; bases not matched to a gene: 12. CDR3 residues: CASSLRYWTSGSVPYNEQFF. The CDR3 nucleotides read TGTGCCAGCAGTTTAAGATATTGGACTAGCGGGAGTGTCCCCTACAATGAGCAGTTCTTC.

This clonotype turned up a few times. The chain carries TRBV5-1 and TRBJ2-1; 11 bases match TRBD2. Per the germline V gene, CDR1 is SGHRS and CDR2 is YFSETQ. The CDR3 is made up of 17 amino acids. V was clipped by 0 bases and J by 7 bases; unmatched bases: 9. CDR3 residues: CASSLGLAGFLGNEQFF. For the CDR3, the DNA is TGCGCCAGCAGCTTGGGACTAGCGGGATTCTTGGGTAATGAGCAGTTCTTC.

On this clonotype itself: No conserved phenylalanine or tryptophan ends this CDR3, so it is likely a read error. No DNA is shown, since the ends of the CDR3 on it are uncertain; the CDR3 is the one TCRdb lists. The chain has TRBV2 and TRBJ1-2; TRBD1 is the table's D call, not checked against the DNA. Per germline, CDR1 SNHLY and CDR2 FYNNEI. From its first to its last residue, the CDR3 has 14 amino acids. This CDR3 is CASSGSAALTVPAL.

Concerning this clonotype itself: A much larger clone sits a single nucleotide away, making a read error possible. The chain uses TRBV28 and TRBJ1-2; tentative D call: TRBD1 (6 bases). Germline V gene lookup returns CDR1 MDHEN and CDR2 SYDVKM. The CDR3 contains 15 residues. The DNA for the CDR3 is TGTGCCAGCAGTTTGGTGGGGGGGCTGAGCTATGGCCACACCTTC. It translates to CASSLVGGLSYGHTF.

Many counts were recorded for this clonotype. The genes are TRBV3-1 and TRBJ2-7; 9 positions agree with TRBD1. Per germline, CDR1 LGHDT and CDR2 YNNKEL (reference sequence). CDR3 length: 16 amino acids. The J segment lost 5 bases and the V segment lost 4 bases, leaving 12 bases of the junction unmatched. CDR3 nucleotides: TGTGCCAGCAGCCTTCGCCCGGGACAGGGCGTGAACGAGCAGTACTTC. Protein: CASSLRPGQGVNEQYF.

At least ten counts were recorded for this clonotype. V and J are TRBV4-3 and TRBJ2-7; D possibly corresponds to TRBD1 (6 bases). Germline CDR1 is LGHNA and CDR2 is YSLEER. CDR3 length: 17 amino acids. The ends were cut back, 0 bases at V and 1 base at J, with 16 bases in the middle. This CDR3 reads CASSQDYTGLLSYEQYF. Written as DNA, the CDR3 is TGCGCCAGCAGCCAAGACTATACAGGGTTATTGTCCTACGAGCAGTACTTC.

There are many counts of this clonotype. The J gene is TRBJ2-3, the V gene TRBV5-4; no reliable D call. The CDR3 extends over 16 amino acids. Trimming shortened V by 4 bases and J by 0 bases, and 15 bases separated the two germline ends. Germline CDR1 reads SGHNT; CDR2 reads YYREEE (reference sequence). The CDR3 loop is CASSHPETASTDTQYF. The DNA of the CDR3 is TGTGCCAGCAGCCATCCTGAGACCGCTAGCACAGATACGCAGTATTTT.

The table lists this clonotype with many counts. The V gene is TRBV10-3, the J gene TRBJ2-3; tentative D call: TRBD2 (6 bases). The CDR3 runs to 15 residues. Germline V gives CDR1 ENHRY, CDR2 SYGVKD. Trimming stripped 9 bases from V and 1 base from J, with 17 bases between. For the CDR3, the DNA is TGTGCCATTGCAGTGGGGGAGGACGGCACAGATACGCAGTATTTT. Translated, it gives CAIAVGEDGTDTQYF.

This clonotype was seen ten or more times. The rearrangement links TRBV27 to TRBJ2-2, with D maybe TRBD2 (6 bases). The germline gives CDR1 MNHEY, CDR2 SMNVEV (reference sequence). There are 14 residues in the CDR3. Trimming removed 6 bases from V and 7 bases from J, with 15 bases in between. CDR3 loop: CASSQGLRHGELFF. CDR3 in DNA: TGTGCCAGCAGCCAGGGACTCCGGCACGGGGAGCTGTTTTTT.

In its sample, this clonotype was seen many times. The chain combines TRBV4-3 with TRBJ2-7; 8 nucleotides line up with TRBD2. Germline assignment: CDR1 LGHNA and CDR2 YSLEER. The ends lost 0 bases at V and 6 bases at J; junction bases unmatched: 13. The length of the CDR3 is 17 residues. The CDR3 is CASSQDGAGAGVGEQYF. As DNA, the CDR3 is TGCGCCAGCAGCCAAGACGGAGCGGGAGCGGGAGTTGGCGAGCAGTACTTC.

Comment on this clonotype: A much larger clone lies one base from this, so it may be a read error. The chain uses TRBV7-6 and TRBJ1-1, with D perhaps matching TRBD1 (5 bases). This CDR3 region has 15 residues. Germline lookup yields CDR1 SGHVS and CDR2 FNYEAQ. For the CDR3, the DNA is TGTGCCAACAGCTTAGATCGACAGACGGCCACTGAAGCTTTCTTT. It encodes CANSLDRQTATEAFF.

This clonotype was counted many times. V gene TRBV7-3 combines with J gene TRBJ2-3; TRBD2 matches 8 bases. This CDR3 is 15 amino acids long. V was pared by 4 bases and J by 1 base, with 4 bases of the junction left unmatched. The V gene's germline CDR1 is SGHTA and CDR2 FQGTGA. CDR3 residues: CASSSTAGGTDTQYF. In DNA, the CDR3 is TGTGCCAGCAGCTCCACAGCGGGAGGCACAGATACGCAGTATTTT.